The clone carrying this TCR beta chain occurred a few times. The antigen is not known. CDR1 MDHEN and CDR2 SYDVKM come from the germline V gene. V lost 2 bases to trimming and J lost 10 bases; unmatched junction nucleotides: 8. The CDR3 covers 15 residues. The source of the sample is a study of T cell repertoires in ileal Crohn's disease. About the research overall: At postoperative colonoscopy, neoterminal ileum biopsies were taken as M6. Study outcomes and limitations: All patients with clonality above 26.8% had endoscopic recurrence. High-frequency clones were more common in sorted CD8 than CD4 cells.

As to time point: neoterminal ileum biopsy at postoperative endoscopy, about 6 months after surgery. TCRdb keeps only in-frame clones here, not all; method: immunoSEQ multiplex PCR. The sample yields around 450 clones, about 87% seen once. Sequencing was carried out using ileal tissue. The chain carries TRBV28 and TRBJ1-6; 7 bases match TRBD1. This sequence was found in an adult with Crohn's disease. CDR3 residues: CASSLPQTGQSPLHF. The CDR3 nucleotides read TGTGCCAGCAGTTTACCCCAGACAGGGCAATCACCCCTCCACTTT.